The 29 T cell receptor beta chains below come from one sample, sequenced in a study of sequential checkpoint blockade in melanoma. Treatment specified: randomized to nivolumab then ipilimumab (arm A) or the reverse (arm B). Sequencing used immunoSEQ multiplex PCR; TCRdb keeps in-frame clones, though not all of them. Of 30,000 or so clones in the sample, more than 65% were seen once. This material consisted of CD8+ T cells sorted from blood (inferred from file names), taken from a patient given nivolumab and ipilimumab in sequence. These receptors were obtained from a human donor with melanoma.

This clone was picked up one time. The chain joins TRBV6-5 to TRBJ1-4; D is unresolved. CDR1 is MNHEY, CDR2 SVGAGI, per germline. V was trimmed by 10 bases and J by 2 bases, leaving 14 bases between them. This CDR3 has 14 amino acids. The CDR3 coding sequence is TGTGCCACCCGCGGTTGGGTTACTAATGAAAAACTGTTTTTT. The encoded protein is CATRGWVTNEKLFF.

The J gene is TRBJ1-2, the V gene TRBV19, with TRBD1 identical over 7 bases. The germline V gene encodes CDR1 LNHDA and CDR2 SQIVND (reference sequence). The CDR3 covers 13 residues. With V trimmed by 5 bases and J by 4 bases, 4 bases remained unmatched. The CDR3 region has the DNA TGTGCCAGTAGTTCCAGGACAGGCTATGGCTACACCTTC. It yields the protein CASSSRTGYGYTF.

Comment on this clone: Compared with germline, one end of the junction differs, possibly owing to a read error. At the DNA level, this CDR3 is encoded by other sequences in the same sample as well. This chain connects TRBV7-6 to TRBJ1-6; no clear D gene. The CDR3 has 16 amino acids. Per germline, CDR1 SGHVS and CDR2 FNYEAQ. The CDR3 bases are TGTGCCAGCAGCTTAGCCGGAGGCTCCTATAATTCCCCCCTCCACTTT. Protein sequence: CASSLAGGSYNSPLHF. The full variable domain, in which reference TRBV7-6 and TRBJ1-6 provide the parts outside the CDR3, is GAGVSQSPRYKVTKRGQDVALRCDPISGHVSLYWYRQALGQGPEFLTYFNYEAQQDKSGLPNDRFSAERPEGSISTLTIQRTEQRDSAMYRCASSLAGGSYNSPLHFGNGTRLTVT.

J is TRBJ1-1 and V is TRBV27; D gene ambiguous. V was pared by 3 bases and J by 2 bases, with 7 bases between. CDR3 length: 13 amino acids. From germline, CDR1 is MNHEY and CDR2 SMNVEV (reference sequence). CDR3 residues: CASSFVPNTEAFF. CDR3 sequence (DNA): TGTGCCAGCAGTTTCGTCCCTAACACTGAAGCTTTCTTT.

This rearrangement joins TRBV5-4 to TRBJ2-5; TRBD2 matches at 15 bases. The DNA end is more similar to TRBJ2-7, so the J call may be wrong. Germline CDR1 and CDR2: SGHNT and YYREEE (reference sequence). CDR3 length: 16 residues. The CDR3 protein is CASSWGLAGGGYEQYF. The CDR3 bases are TGTGCCAGCAGCTGGGGACTAGCGGGAGGTGGCTACGAGCAGTACTTC.

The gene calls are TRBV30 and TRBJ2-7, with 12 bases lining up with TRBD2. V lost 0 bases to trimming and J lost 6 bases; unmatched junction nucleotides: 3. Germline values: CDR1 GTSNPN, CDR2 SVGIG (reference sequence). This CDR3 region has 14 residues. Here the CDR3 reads CAWSVTSGRIEQYF. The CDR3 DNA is TGTGCCTGGAGTGTAACTAGCGGGAGGATCGAGCAGTACTTC.

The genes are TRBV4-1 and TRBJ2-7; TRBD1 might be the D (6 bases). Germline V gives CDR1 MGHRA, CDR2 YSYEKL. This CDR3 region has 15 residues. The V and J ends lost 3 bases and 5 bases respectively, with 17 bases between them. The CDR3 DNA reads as TGCGCCAGCAGCCATCATCACAGGGAGTCGAACGAGCAGTACTTC. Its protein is CASSHHHRESNEQYF.

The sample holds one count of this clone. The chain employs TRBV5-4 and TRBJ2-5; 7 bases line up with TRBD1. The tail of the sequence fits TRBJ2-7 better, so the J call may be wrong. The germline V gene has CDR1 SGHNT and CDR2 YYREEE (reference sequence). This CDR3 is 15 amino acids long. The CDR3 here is CASSPPGTEVYEQYF. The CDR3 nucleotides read TGTGCCAGCAGCCCCCCCGGGACAGAAGTTTACGAGCAGTACTTC.

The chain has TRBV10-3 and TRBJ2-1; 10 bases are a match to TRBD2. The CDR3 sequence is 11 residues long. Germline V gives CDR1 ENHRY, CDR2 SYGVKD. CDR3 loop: CVAGGRNEQFF. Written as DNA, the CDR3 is TGTGTAGCGGGAGGACGGAATGAGCAGTTCTTC.

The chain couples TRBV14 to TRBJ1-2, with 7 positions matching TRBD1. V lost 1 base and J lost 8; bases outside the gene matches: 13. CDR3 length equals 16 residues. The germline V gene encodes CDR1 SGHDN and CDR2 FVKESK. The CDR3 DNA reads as TGTGCCAGCAGCCAAGTGGATCTTGGGGACAGAGAAGGCTACACCTTC. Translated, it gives CASSQVDLGDREGYTF. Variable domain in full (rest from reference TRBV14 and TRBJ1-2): EAGVTQFPSHSVIEKGQTVTLRCDPISGHDNLYWYRRVMGKEIKFLLHFVKESKQDESGMPNNRFLAERTGGTYSTLKVQPAELEDSGVYFCASSQVDLGDREGYTFGSGTRLTVV.

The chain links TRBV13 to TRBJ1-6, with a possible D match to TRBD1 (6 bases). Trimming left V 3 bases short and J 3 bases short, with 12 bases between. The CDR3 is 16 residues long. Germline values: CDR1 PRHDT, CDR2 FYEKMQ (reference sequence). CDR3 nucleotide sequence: TGTGCCAGCAGCTTCCTAGGGGGACGCTATAATTCACCCCTCCACTTT. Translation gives CASSFLGGRYNSPLHF.

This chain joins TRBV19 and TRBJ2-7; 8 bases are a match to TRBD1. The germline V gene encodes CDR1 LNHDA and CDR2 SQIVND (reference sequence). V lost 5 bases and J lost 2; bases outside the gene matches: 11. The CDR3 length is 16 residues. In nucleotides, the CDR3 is TGTGCCAGTAGTGATACTAGGACAGGGCGCCCCTACGAGCAGTACTTC. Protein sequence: CASSDTRTGRPYEQYF.

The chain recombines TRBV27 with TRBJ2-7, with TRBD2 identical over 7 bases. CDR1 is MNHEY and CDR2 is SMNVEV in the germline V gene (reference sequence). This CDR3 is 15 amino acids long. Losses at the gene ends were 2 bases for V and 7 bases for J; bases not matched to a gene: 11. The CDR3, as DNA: TGTGCCAGCAGTTTAGACACGGGGGGACGCAGGGAGCAGTACTTC. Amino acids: CASSLDTGGRREQYF.

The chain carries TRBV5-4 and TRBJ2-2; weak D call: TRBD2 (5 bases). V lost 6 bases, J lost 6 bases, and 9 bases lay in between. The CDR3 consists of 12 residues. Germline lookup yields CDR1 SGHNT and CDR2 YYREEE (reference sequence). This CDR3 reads CASKSGAGELFF. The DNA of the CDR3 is TGTGCCAGCAAGTCCGGGGCCGGGGAGCTGTTTTTT.

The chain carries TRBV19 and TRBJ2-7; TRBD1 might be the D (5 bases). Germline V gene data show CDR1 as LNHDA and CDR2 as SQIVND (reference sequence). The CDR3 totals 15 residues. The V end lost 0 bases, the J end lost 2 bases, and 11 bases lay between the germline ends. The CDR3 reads CASSIDARATYEQYF. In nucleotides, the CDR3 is TGTGCCAGTAGTATAGATGCCAGGGCTACCTACGAGCAGTACTTC.

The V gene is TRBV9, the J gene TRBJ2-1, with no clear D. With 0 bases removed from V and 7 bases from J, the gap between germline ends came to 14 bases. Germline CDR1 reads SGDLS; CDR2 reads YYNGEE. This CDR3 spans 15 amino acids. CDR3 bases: TGTGCCAGCAGCGTAGGGTCCGCGATGTGGAATGAGCAGTTCTTC. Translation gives CASSVGSAMWNEQFF.

Written as DNA, the CDR3 is TGTGCCAGCAGTTTAAGGGTTTTCGGGACAGGGAATGGCTACACCTTC. It yields the protein CASSLRVFGTGNGYTF. This chain connects TRBV28 to TRBJ1-2, with TRBD1 identical over 9 bases. The J segment lost 6 bases and the V segment lost 2 bases, leaving 10 bases of the junction unmatched. CDR1 and CDR2 from the germline V gene are MDHEN and SYDVKM. This CDR3 contains 16 residues.

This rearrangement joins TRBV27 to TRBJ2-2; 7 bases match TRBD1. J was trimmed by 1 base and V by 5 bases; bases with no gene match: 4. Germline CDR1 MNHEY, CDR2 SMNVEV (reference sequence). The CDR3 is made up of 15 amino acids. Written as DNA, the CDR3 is TGTGCCAGCAGTCACGGACAGGTGAACACCGGGGAGCTGTTTTTT. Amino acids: CASSHGQVNTGELFF.

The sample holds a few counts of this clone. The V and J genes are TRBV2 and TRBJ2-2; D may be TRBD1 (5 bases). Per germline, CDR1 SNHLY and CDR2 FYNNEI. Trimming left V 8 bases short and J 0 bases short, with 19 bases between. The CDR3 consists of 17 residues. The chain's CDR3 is CASGAPRSEANTGELFF. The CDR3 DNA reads TGTGCCAGCGGGGCCCCTCGGTCGGAAGCGAACACCGGGGAGCTGTTTTTT.

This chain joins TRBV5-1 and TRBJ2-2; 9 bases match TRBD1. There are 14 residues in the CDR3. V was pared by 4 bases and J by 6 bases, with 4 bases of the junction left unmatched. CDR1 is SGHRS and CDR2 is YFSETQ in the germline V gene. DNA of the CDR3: TGCGCCAGCAGCCCCCGACAGGGGGCCGGGGAGCTGTTTTTT. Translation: CASSPRQGAGELFF.

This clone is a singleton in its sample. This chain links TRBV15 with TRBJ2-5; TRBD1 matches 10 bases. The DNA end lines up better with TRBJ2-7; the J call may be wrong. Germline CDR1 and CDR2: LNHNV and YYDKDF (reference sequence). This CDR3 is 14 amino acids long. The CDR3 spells CATSRGTGGYEQYF. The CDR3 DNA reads TGTGCCACCAGCAGAGGGACAGGGGGCTACGAGCAGTACTTC.

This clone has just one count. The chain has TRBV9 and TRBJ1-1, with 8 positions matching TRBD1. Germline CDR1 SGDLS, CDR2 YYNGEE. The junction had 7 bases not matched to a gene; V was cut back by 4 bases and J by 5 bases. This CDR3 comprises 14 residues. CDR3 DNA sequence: TGTGCCAGCAGCCCAGGGGGCGGGGGAACTGAAGCTTTCTTT. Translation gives CASSPGGGGTEAFF.

The CDR3 nucleotides are TGTGCCAGCACGTTAGCGGGAGGCTACAATGAGCAGTTCTTC. It encodes CASTLAGGYNEQFF. The rearrangement uses TRBV2 and TRBJ2-1, with 10 positions matching TRBD2. V gave up 7 bases and J gave up 3 bases; unmatched junction bases: 3. This CDR3 is 14 amino acids long. Per the germline V gene, CDR1 is SNHLY and CDR2 is FYNNEI.

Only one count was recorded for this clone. The CDR3 bases are TGTGCCATTCGGGACTCAATGCAAGAGACCCAGTACTTC. It specifies CAIRDSMQETQYF. The V call is TRBV10-3, the J call TRBJ2-5, with D perhaps TRBD2 (6 bases). Per the germline V gene, CDR1 is ENHRY and CDR2 is SYGVKD. The CDR3 has 13 residues. The germline V and J ends were trimmed by 9 bases and 2 bases, with 13 bases remaining between them.

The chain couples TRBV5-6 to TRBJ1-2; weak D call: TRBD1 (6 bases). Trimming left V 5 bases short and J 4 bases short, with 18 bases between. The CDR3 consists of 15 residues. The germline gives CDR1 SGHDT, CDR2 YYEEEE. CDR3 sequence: CASSWGGGASYGYTF. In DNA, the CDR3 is TGTGCCAGCAGTTGGGGCGGGGGCGCCAGCTATGGCTACACCTTC.

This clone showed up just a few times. For the CDR3, the DNA is TGTGCCAGCAGCCACCGGGACAGGACTAACACTGAAGCTTTCTTT. Translated, it gives CASSHRDRTNTEAFF. V gene TRBV25-1 combines with J gene TRBJ1-1, with 8 positions matching TRBD1. Germline V gene data show CDR1 as MGHDK and CDR2 as SYGVNS. V shed 6 bases and J 2 bases; nucleotides not matched to a gene: 8. The CDR3 consists of 15 residues.

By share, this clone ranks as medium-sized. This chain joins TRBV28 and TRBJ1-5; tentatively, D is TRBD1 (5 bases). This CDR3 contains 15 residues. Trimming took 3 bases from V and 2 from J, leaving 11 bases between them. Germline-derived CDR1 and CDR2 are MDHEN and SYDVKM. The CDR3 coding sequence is TGTGCCAGCAGTTTTCACCAGGGTGGCAATCAGCCCCAGCATTTT. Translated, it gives CASSFHQGGNQPQHF. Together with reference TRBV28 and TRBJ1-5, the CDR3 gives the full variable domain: DVKVTQSSRYLVKRTGEKVFLECVQDMDHENMFWYRQDPGLGLRLIYFSYDVKMKEKGDIPEGYSVSREKKERFSLILESASTNQTSMYLCASSFHQGGNQPQHFGDGTRLSIL.

The CDR3 sequence is CASSPFPGQQETQYF. Here the CDR3 DNA reads TGTGCCAGCTCACCGTTCCCGGGACAGCAAGAGACCCAGTACTTC. The genes are TRBV18 and TRBJ2-5; TRBD1 agrees at 7 bases. Germline CDR1 and CDR2: KGHSH and LQKENI. This CDR3 is built from 15 residues. V shed 3 bases, J shed 2 bases, and the junction held 6 bases outside the gene matches.

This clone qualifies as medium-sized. The CDR3, as DNA: TGTGCCAGCAGCTTAGGGGGACAGATCTCTGGGGCCAACGTCCTGACTTTC. It encodes CASSLGGQISGANVLTF. The chain employs TRBV7-2 and TRBJ2-6, with 7 bases fitting TRBD1. The J segment lost 0 bases and the V segment lost 1 base, leaving 3 bases of the junction unmatched. The CDR3 sequence is 17 residues long. Germline V gene lookup returns CDR1 SGHTA and CDR2 FQGNSA.